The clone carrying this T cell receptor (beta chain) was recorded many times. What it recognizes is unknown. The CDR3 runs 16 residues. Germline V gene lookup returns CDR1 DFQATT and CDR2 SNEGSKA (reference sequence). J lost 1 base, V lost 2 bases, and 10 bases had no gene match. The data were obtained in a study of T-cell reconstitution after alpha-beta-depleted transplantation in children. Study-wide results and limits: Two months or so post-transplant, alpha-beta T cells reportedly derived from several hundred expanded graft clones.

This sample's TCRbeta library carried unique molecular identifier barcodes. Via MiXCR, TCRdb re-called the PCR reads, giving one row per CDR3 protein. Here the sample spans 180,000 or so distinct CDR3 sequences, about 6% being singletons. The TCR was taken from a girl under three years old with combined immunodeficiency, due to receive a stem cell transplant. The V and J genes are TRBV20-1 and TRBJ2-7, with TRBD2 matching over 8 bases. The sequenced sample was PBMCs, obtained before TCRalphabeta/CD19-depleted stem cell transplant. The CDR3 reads CSARSGRLAYSYEQYF. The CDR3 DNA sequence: TGCAGTGCTAGATCGGGGAGACTAGCGTATTCCTACGAGCAGTACTTC.